The 20 T cell receptor beta chains given below trace back to one sample, sequenced in a study of blood T cells in healthy people across ages. A second 7 to 11 cycle PCR used barcoded and J-beta primers. TCRdb re-derived calls from the 5' RACE reads in MiXCR, one entry per CDR3 protein. The data show 1.5 million to 2 million distinct CDR3 sequences, about 35% seen once. What was sequenced was blood. The receptors originated from a woman in her 30s in good health.

In regard to this clonotype: A much larger clone is a single base away; this may be a read error. The gene calls are TRBV6-6 and TRBJ2-5; D is unresolved. With 11 bases removed from V and 11 bases from J, the gap between germline ends came to 27 bases. This CDR3 region has 14 residues. Germline-derived CDR1 and CDR2 are MNHNY and SVGAGI (reference sequence). CDR3 residues: CAGRSMGNSVEQYF. CDR3 in DNA: TGTGCCGGCCGATCGATGGGGAATTCGGTGGAGCAGTACTTC.

In its sample, this clonotype was seen a few times. DNA for the CDR3: TGTGCCAGCAGTTTAGAGGCAGGTCCGGATCAGCCCCAGCATTTT. Amino acid sequence: CASSLEAGPDQPQHF. The chain employs TRBV27 and TRBJ1-5, with D hard to call. V dropped 2 bases and J dropped 5 bases, with 13 bases sitting between them. The CDR3 is 15 residues long. From germline, CDR1 is MNHEY and CDR2 SMNVEV (reference sequence).

The chain couples TRBV5-1 to TRBJ2-5; TRBD1 might be the D (5 bases). Germline loops: CDR1 SGHRS, CDR2 YFSETQ. V shed 0 bases and J shed 7 bases, with 19 bases lying between them. This CDR3 contains 16 residues. The CDR3 region has the DNA TGCGCCAGCAGCTTGGCCGCGTCAGGGTTGTGGGGGACCCAGTACTTC. Translated, it gives CASSLAASGLWGTQYF.

This clonotype was seen a handful of times. The chain has TRBV7-9 and TRBJ2-3; TRBD2 agrees at 9 bases. The V gene's germline CDR1 is SEHNR and CDR2 FQNEAQ (reference sequence). The J segment lost 3 bases and the V segment lost 5 bases, leaving 9 bases of the junction unmatched. The CDR3 is made up of 16 amino acids. This CDR3 is CASSPMALAGTDTQYF. The CDR3 DNA reads as TGTGCCAGCAGCCCCATGGCCCTAGCGGGAACAGATACGCAGTATTTT.

For this clonotype: A read error may account for a junction end that differs from germline. This chain connects TRBV20-1 to TRBJ1-1; the D is unclear. The CDR3 extends over 13 amino acids. Germline CDR1 and CDR2: DFQATT and SNEGSKA (reference sequence). The CDR3 sequence is CGASGGKNTEAFF. The CDR3 DNA reads as TGCGGTGCTAGTGGTGGAAAGAACACTGAAGCTTTCTTT.

The CDR3 region has the DNA TGTGCCAGCAGTTATATTGTTATGGGGACTAGTCCTCTTGAGCAGTTCTTC. Translated: CASSYIVMGTSPLEQFF. The chain is built from TRBV6-2 or TRBV6-3 and TRBJ2-1; TRBD2 matches 8 bases. The ends lost 3 bases at V and 9 bases at J; junction bases unmatched: 16. Germline V lookup: CDR1 MNHEY, CDR2 SVGEGT. The CDR3 consists of 17 residues.

This clonotype was seen at least ten times. The chain combines TRBV12-3 or TRBV12-4 with TRBJ2-1; D not certain. Trimming shortened V by 7 bases and J by 5 bases, and 9 bases separated the two germline ends. The CDR3 runs 12 residues. CDR3 sequence: CASTPTHNEQFF. The DNA of the CDR3 is TGTGCCAGCACCCCGACCCACAATGAGCAGTTCTTC.

Details on this clonotype: A much larger clone differs from this one at a single base, so this may be a read error. The chain employs TRBV3-1 and TRBJ2-7; 9 bases fit TRBD2. Germline CDR1 LGHDT, CDR2 YNNKEL (reference sequence). The CDR3 length is 20 residues. Losses at the gene ends were 5 bases for V and 0 bases for J; bases not matched to a gene: 20. This CDR3 is CASSSCGYSGGPKFSYEQYF. Written as DNA, the CDR3 is TGTGCCAGCAGCTCCTGCGGGTATAGCGGGGGCCCGAAGTTCTCCTACGAGCAGTACTTC.

The rearrangement links TRBV5-6 to TRBJ2-5; D uncertain. The J call may be mistaken, given a closer DNA end match to TRBJ2-7. Germline V gives CDR1 SGHDT, CDR2 YYEEEE. The CDR3 sequence is 14 residues long. The CDR3 nucleotides are TGTGCCAGCAGCTTGTCCGGGCCTAACTACGAGCAGTACTTC. It yields the protein CASSLSGPNYEQYF.

V gene TRBV19 combines with J gene TRBJ1-5, with 10 bases matching TRBD1. The germline V gene has CDR1 LNHDA and CDR2 SQIVND (reference sequence). V trimming: 8 bases; J trimming: 6 bases; junction bases outside the gene matches: 7. The CDR3 length is 14 residues. DNA for the CDR3: TGTGCCAGTCAGGGACAGGGGTATAGTCAGCCCCAGCATTTT. Protein: CASQGQGYSQPQHF.

This clonotype showed up just a few times. The CDR3 region has the DNA TGTGCCAGCAGCCGAGGGACAGGAAAAGAGCAGTACTTC. As protein: CASSRGTGKEQYF. The V and J genes are TRBV7-3 and TRBJ2-7, with TRBD1 matching 8 bases. The length of the CDR3 is 13 residues. Germline CDR1 is SGHTA and CDR2 is FQGTGA. V shed 5 bases and J 7 bases; nucleotides not matched to a gene: 7. Using reference TRBV7-3 and TRBJ2-7 for the parts outside the CDR3, the full variable domain is GAGVSQTPSNKVTEKGKYVELRCDPISGHTALYWYRQSLGQGPEFLIYFQGTGAADDSGLPNDRFFAVRPEGSVSTLKIQRTERGDSAVYLCASSRGTGKEQYFGPGTRLTVT.

This clonotype was found a few times. The J gene is TRBJ2-1, the V gene TRBV20-1; 10 bases line up with TRBD1. Per germline, CDR1 DFQATT and CDR2 SNEGSKA (reference sequence). J was trimmed by 6 bases and V by 3 bases; bases with no gene match: 23. The CDR3 covers 20 residues. The CDR3 sequence is CSARGVDKDTGTGDINEQFF. CDR3 DNA: TGCAGTGCTAGGGGAGTGGATAAGGACACCGGGACAGGGGATATCAATGAGCAGTTCTTC.

This clonotype was recorded a few times. The CDR3 reads CASSLEGPSNQPQHF. The CDR3 nucleotides read TGTGCCAGCAGTTTAGAAGGTCCCTCCAATCAGCCCCAGCATTTT. This sequence joins TRBV6-2 or TRBV6-3 and TRBJ1-5, with D unclear. The CDR3 runs 15 residues. In germline, CDR1 is MNHEY, CDR2 SVGEGT. Between the trimmed V and J ends, which lost 4 bases and 3 bases, there was a span of 13 bases.

This clonotype was seen repeatedly, ten times or more. V is TRBV29-1 and J is TRBJ2-1, with D uncertain. V dropped 4 bases and J dropped 0 bases, with 16 bases sitting between them. The length of the CDR3 is 16 residues. The V gene's germline CDR1 is SQVTM and CDR2 ANQGSEA. The CDR3 region has the DNA TGCAGCGTTGTTGGGATTCGGCGAAGCTCCTACAATGAGCAGTTCTTC. Its translation is CSVVGIRRSSYNEQFF.

This clonotype was picked up a small number of times. The chain couples TRBV6-6 to TRBJ2-1; perhaps TRBD1 as D (5 bases). This CDR3 spans 16 amino acids. The germline V gene encodes CDR1 MNHNY and CDR2 SVGAGI (reference sequence). V gave up 2 bases and J gave up 0 bases, with 11 bases separating them. The CDR3 nucleotides read TGTGCCAGCAGTTACCCGGACAAGAGCTCCTACAATGAGCAGTTCTTC. Protein: CASSYPDKSSYNEQFF.

The chain combines TRBV10-3 with TRBJ2-1, with 9 positions matching TRBD1. Germline V gives CDR1 ENHRY, CDR2 SYGVKD. The V segment lost 0 bases and the J segment 6 bases; nucleotides outside the gene matches: 3. The CDR3 spans 15 residues. The CDR3 nucleotides read TGTGCCATCAGTGAGTCGACAGGGGGTACCAATGAGCAGTTCTTC. Translated, it gives CAISESTGGTNEQFF.

This clonotype has only a few counts. The rearrangement links TRBV5-1 to TRBJ2-3, with D perhaps matching TRBD2 (6 bases). Germline CDR1 is SGHRS and CDR2 is YFSETQ. V gave up 6 bases and J gave up 1 base, with 15 bases separating them. The CDR3 extends over 15 amino acids. The CDR3 protein is CASTPGSSGTDTQYF. The CDR3 DNA reads as TGCGCCAGCACCCCGGGTTCTAGCGGCACAGATACGCAGTATTTT. The full variable domain, its missing parts supplied by reference TRBV5-1 and TRBJ2-3, is KAGVTQTPRYLIKTRGQQVTLSCSPISGHRSVSWYQQTPGQGLQFLFEYFSETQRNKGNFPGRFSGRQFSNSRSEMNVSTLELGDSALYLCASTPGSSGTDTQYFGPGTRLTVL.

The chain recombines TRBV24-1 with TRBJ2-1, with no clear D. V lost 4 bases and J lost 2, with 11 bases in between. The CDR3 runs 15 residues. CDR1 KGHDR and CDR2 SFDVKD come from the germline V gene. CDR3 protein: CATSETALPYNEQFF. The CDR3 DNA sequence: TGTGCCACCAGTGAAACTGCGCTTCCCTACAATGAGCAGTTCTTC.

The rearrangement links TRBV2 to TRBJ2-7, with 9 bases aligning to TRBD1. Matching the DNA end better, TRBJ2-5 makes the J call doubtful. Germline V CDR1 and CDR2: SNHLY, FYNNEI. CDR3 length: 14 residues. The CDR3 loop is CASRGTGQSETQYF. The CDR3 DNA follows: TGTGCCAGCAGGGGGACAGGGCAGTCAGAGACCCAGTACTTC.

This clonotype occurred a few times. This chain joins TRBV18 and TRBJ2-7, with D unclear. In germline, CDR1 is KGHSH, CDR2 LQKENI. V was trimmed by 3 bases and J by 7 bases, leaving 16 bases between them. CDR3 length: 14 residues. CDR3 nucleotide sequence: TGTGCCAGCTCACCGGTAGGCGGCTGGTTTGAGCAGTACTTC. This sequence encodes CASSPVGGWFEQYF.